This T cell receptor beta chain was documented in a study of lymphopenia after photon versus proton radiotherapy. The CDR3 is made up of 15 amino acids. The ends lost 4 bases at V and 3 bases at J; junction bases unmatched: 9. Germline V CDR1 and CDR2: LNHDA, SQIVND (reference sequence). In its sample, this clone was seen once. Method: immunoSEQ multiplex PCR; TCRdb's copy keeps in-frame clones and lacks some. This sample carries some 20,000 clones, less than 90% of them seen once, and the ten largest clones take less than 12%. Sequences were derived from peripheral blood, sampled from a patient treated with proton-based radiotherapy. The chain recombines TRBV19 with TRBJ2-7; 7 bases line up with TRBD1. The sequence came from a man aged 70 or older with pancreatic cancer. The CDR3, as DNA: TGTGCCAGTAGTACCGATCGGGACAGTTACTACGAGCAGTACTTC. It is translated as CASSTDRDSYYEQYF.